Listed here are 19 T cell receptor beta chains from one sample, sequenced in a study of CD8 T cells in ankylosing spondylitis. TCRdb re-called the 5' RACE reads with MiXCR, one entry per CDR3 protein. The data contain over 20,000 distinct CDR3 sequences, less than 20% of them singletons. The sequencing sample was made of blood. All receptors come from a male donor with ankylosing spondylitis or in good health (not recorded which).

In this sample, this clonotype turned up many times. This rearrangement joins TRBV28 to TRBJ2-3, with 8 bases that match TRBD1. The CDR3 length is 13 residues. V dropped 6 bases and J dropped 5; count of bases not matched to a gene: 4. Germline V lookup: CDR1 MDHEN, CDR2 SYDVKM. The CDR3 here is CASSQDRGDTQYF. Here the CDR3 DNA reads TGTGCCAGCAGCCAAGACAGGGGAGATACGCAGTATTTT.

This clonotype was seen many times. The J gene is TRBJ1-3, the V gene TRBV6-2 or TRBV6-3; D unresolved. This CDR3 has 14 amino acids. Germline loops: CDR1 MNHEY, CDR2 SVGEGT. V was trimmed by 4 bases and J by 0 bases, leaving 7 bases between them. The CDR3 loop is CASSSGFSGNTIYF. CDR3 sequence (DNA): TGTGCCAGCAGTTCGGGGTTCTCTGGAAACACCATATATTTT.

This clonotype has only a few counts. V and J are TRBV14 and TRBJ2-1; 7 bases are shared with TRBD2. CDR3 length: 19 amino acids. The V and J ends lost 4 bases and 6 bases, in that order; junction bases with no gene match: 21. From germline, CDR1 is SGHDN and CDR2 FVKESK. The CDR3: CASSLRSFTSGDLRNEQFF. CDR3 sequence (DNA): TGTGCCAGCAGCCTAAGGTCTTTTACCAGCGGGGATCTCCGCAATGAGCAGTTCTTC.

Ten or more counts support this clonotype. The rearrangement links TRBV6-2 or TRBV6-3 to TRBJ1-1; D gene unclear. Germline lookup yields CDR1 MNHEY and CDR2 SVGEGT. The CDR3 length is 15 residues. Trimming pared 2 bases from V and 6 bases from J, leaving 16 bases between. CDR3 loop: CASSYGYGAGSEAFF. For the CDR3, the DNA is TGTGCCAGCAGTTACGGGTATGGTGCCGGCTCTGAAGCTTTCTTT.

The chain recombines TRBV7-2 with TRBJ2-7, with 7 bases matching TRBD1. The CDR3 has 15 amino acids. With V trimmed by 3 bases and J by 2 bases, 7 bases remained unmatched. Per the germline V gene, CDR1 is SGHTA and CDR2 is FQGNSA. CDR3 loop: CASSLAGQAPYEQYV. The CDR3 DNA reads TGTGCCAGCAGCTTGGCCGGACAGGCCCCCTACGAGCAGTACGTC.

The V and J genes are TRBV28 and TRBJ1-4; a possible D gene is TRBD1 (5 bases). V lost 5 bases and J lost 7, with 17 bases in between. The CDR3 is 15 amino acids. From germline, CDR1 is MDHEN and CDR2 SYDVKM. In nucleotides, the CDR3 is TGTGCCAGCAGTCCTCTTGGATCAGGGCGTGAAAAACTGTTTTTT. It is translated as CASSPLGSGREKLFF.

This clonotype was recorded a few times. The chain links TRBV28 to TRBJ2-2; D unresolved. V lost 11 bases and J 4 bases, leaving 11 bases between the germline ends. The CDR3 contains 12 residues. From germline, CDR1 is MDHEN and CDR2 SYDVKM. The CDR3 DNA is TGTGCCGGTTCGTCCCTCACCGGGGAGCTGTTTTTT. This sequence encodes CAGSSLTGELFF.

The table lists this clonotype with a few counts. CDR3: CASMKNRTGQGYEQYV. In DNA, the CDR3 is TGTGCCAGCATGAAGAATCGGACGGGACAGGGATACGAGCAGTACGTC. The V gene is TRBV12-1, the J gene TRBJ2-7; the table's D call TRBD1 went unverified against the DNA. TRBV12-1 is reported as a pseudogene. This CDR3 spans 16 amino acids.

This clonotype was detected many times. The chain has TRBV6-1 and TRBJ2-1; 8 bases are shared with TRBD2. V was clipped by 7 bases and J by 1 base; unmatched bases: 3. From germline, CDR1 is MNHNS and CDR2 SASEGT. This CDR3 region has 14 residues. CDR3 DNA sequence: TGTGCCAGCACCGCTAGCGGGTCCTACAATGAGCAGTTCTTC. This sequence encodes CASTASGSYNEQFF.

The chain couples TRBV7-2 to TRBJ2-5, with TRBD1 matching 7 bases. The CDR3 extends over 15 amino acids. Germline V gene sequence: CDR1 SGHTA, CDR2 FQGNSA. V gave up 5 bases and J gave up 1 base; unmatched junction bases: 7. CDR3 sequence reads: CASSLLGDSQETQYF. CDR3 DNA sequence: TGTGCCAGCAGCCTTCTGGGGGACAGCCAAGAGACCCAGTACTTC. Combining the CDR3 with reference TRBV7-2 and TRBJ2-5 gives the whole variable domain GAGVSQSPSNKVTEKGKDVELRCDPISGHTALYWYRQSLGQGLEFLIYFQGNSAPDKSGLPSDRFSAERTGGSVSTLTIQRTQQEDSAVYLCASSLLGDSQETQYFGPGTRLLVL.

J is TRBJ2-5 and V is TRBV20-1; 7 positions agree with TRBD1. In germline, CDR1 is DFQATT, CDR2 SNEGSKA (reference sequence). V was clipped by 6 bases and J by 4 bases; unmatched bases: 11. This CDR3 has 14 residues. This CDR3 is CSASLPDRAETQYF. CDR3 in DNA: TGCAGTGCCTCACTCCCTGACAGGGCAGAGACCCAGTACTTC.

The chain employs TRBV7-9 and TRBJ2-5; D is unclear. From germline, CDR1 is SEHNR and CDR2 FQNEAQ (reference sequence). V lost 5 bases, J lost 7 bases, and 11 bases lay in between. The CDR3 sequence is 12 residues long. The CDR3 loop is CASSLPLGTQYF. CDR3 in DNA: TGTGCCAGCAGCCTACCCCTGGGGACCCAGTACTTC.

This clonotype was seen many times. This chain connects TRBV12-3 or TRBV12-4 to TRBJ2-2; D might be TRBD1 (5 bases). This CDR3 is built from 17 residues. V gave up 3 bases and J gave up 8 bases, with 22 bases separating them. The CDR3 loop reads CASSFEVGGALVGELFF. The CDR3 coding sequence is TGTGCCAGCAGTTTTGAAGTCGGTGGGGCCCTCGTGGGGGAGCTGTTTTTT.

This clonotype is deemed medium-sized (0.01 to 0.1%). This chain connects TRBV29-1 to TRBJ2-1; 8 bases align to TRBD2. Germline CDR1 SQVTM, CDR2 ANQGSEA. The CDR3 totals 14 residues. V trimming: 3 bases; J trimming: 10 bases; junction bases outside the gene matches: 11. CDR3 protein: CSVDPLAGTGEQFF. The CDR3 DNA reads TGCAGCGTTGACCCATTAGCGGGGACCGGGGAGCAGTTCTTC.

Here the CDR3 DNA reads TGTGCCAGCAGTCCTCGCGGGACAGGGAGAATCTACGAGCAGTACGTC. Protein product: CASSPRGTGRIYEQYV. This rearrangement joins TRBV28 to TRBJ2-7; 9 positions match TRBD1. The CDR3 is made up of 16 amino acids. CDR1 is MDHEN, CDR2 SYDVKM, per germline. The V gene end was trimmed by 5 bases and the J gene end by 3 bases; junction bases not matched to a gene: 11.

The chain is built from TRBV6-1 and TRBJ2-7; TRBD1 matches 11 bases. The ends lost 4 bases at V and 4 bases at J; junction bases unmatched: 12. CDR3 length: 17 residues. Germline V CDR1 and CDR2: MNHNS, SASEGT. The CDR3: CASSVWLWDRGRYEQYF. The DNA for the CDR3 is TGTGCCAGCAGTGTTTGGCTTTGGGACAGGGGGAGGTACGAGCAGTACTTC.

The table lists this clonotype with many counts. This rearrangement joins TRBV2 to TRBJ1-6; D ambiguous. V was pared by 7 bases and J by 7 bases, with 11 bases between. Germline V gives CDR1 SNHLY, CDR2 FYNNEI. The CDR3 is 13 residues long. The CDR3 DNA follows: TGTGCCAGCATGGTGAGGAAGAATTCACCCCTCCACTTT. Its protein is CASMVRKNSPLHF.

This clonotype was observed many times. This chain links TRBV20-1 with TRBJ1-5; TRBD1 matches at 7 bases. Germline loops: CDR1 DFQATT, CDR2 SNEGSKA (reference sequence). The ends lost 1 base at V and 6 bases at J; junction bases unmatched: 9. This CDR3 comprises 15 residues. The CDR3 loop reads CSARVTGAQSQPQHF. The CDR3 DNA is TGCAGTGCTAGAGTAACAGGGGCGCAGAGTCAGCCCCAGCATTTT.

The rearrangement links TRBV6-5 to TRBJ2-3; 9 bases line up with TRBD2. The CDR3 loop spans 14 amino acids. After removal of 7 bases from V and 0 bases from J, the junction contained 2 bases not matched to a gene. Germline values: CDR1 MNHEY, CDR2 SVGAGI. The CDR3 loop reads CASMREGSTDTQYF. The CDR3 region has the DNA TGTGCCAGCATGCGGGAGGGTAGCACAGATACGCAGTATTTT.